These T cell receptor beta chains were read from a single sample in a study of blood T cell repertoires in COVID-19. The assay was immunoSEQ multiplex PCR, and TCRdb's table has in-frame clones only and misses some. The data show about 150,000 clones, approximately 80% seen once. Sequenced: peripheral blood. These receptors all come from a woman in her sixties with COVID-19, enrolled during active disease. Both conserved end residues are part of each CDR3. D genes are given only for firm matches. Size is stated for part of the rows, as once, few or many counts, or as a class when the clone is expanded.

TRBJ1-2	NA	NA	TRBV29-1	CSVSQVNYGYTF	TGCAGCGTTTCCCAGGTTAACTATGGCTACACCTTC
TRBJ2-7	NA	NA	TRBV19	CASSFKPTSLLAYEQYF	TGTGCCAGTAGTTTCAAGCCGACAAGCCTATTAGCCTACGAGCAGTACTTC
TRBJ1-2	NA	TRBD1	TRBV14	CASSQVDRDYGYTF	TGTGCCAGCAGCCAAGTAGACAGGGACTATGGCTACACCTTC
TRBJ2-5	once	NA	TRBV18	CASSPRELKETQYF	TGTGCCAGCTCACCTCGGGAACTCAAGGAGACCCAGTACTTC
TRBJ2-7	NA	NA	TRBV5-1	CASSLEPGALYEQYF	TGCGCCAGCAGCTTGGAGCCAGGGGCTCTGTACGAGCAGTACTTC
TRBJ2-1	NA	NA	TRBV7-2	CASRSFSGHYNEQFF	TGTGCCAGCAGGTCGTTCTCGGGACACTACAATGAGCAGTTCTTC
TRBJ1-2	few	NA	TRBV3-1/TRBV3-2	CASTPAFRGLGYTF	TGTGCCAGCACCCCCGCCTTTCGAGGGCTTGGCTACACCTTC
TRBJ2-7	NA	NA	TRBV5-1	CASSLNVGVPSYEQYF	TGCGCCAGCAGTCTAAATGTGGGAGTTCCGTCTTACGAGCAGTACTTC
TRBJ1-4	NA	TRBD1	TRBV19	CASNGRGSRGEKLFF	TGTGCCAGTAATGGCAGGGGGAGTCGAGGTGAAAAACTGTTTTTT
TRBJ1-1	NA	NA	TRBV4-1	CASSQEEGRTEAFF	TGCGCCAGCAGCCAAGAGGAAGGGAGAACTGAAGCTTTCTTT
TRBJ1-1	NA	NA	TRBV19	CASRENTEAFF	TGTGCCAGCCGGGAGAACACTGAAGCTTTCTTT
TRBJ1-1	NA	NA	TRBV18	CATSGQFNTEAFF	TGTGCCACCTCCGGACAGTTTAACACTGAAGCTTTCTTT
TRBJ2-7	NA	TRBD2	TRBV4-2	CASSQSVPAGGPHEQYF	TGTGCCAGCAGCCAATCAGTTCCGGCGGGAGGGCCCCACGAGCAGTACTTC
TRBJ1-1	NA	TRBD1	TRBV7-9	CASEDRVNTEAFF	TGTGCCAGCGAGGACAGGGTCAACACTGAAGCTTTCTTT
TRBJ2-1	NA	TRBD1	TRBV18	CASSQLSRTGYNEQFF	TGTGCCAGCTCACAGCTTTCAAGGACAGGCTACAATGAGCAGTTCTTC
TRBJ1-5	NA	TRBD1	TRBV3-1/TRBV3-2	CASSQGRDRGLEPQHF	TGTGCCAGCAGCCAAGGTCGGGACAGGGGGCTTGAGCCCCAGCATTTT
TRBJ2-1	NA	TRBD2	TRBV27	CASSSRLAENNEQFF	TGTGCCAGCAGTTCCCGACTAGCGGAGAACAATGAGCAGTTCTTC
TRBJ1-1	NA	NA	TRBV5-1	CASSKTGGTEAFF	TGCGCCAGCAGTAAGACAGGAGGCACTGAAGCTTTCTTT
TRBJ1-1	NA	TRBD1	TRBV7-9	CASSETTGYTEAFF	TGTGCCAGCAGCGAGACGACAGGGTATACTGAAGCTTTCTTT
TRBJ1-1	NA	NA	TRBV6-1	CASSETTREAFF	TGTGCCAGCAGTGAAACTACGCGTGAAGCTTTCTTT